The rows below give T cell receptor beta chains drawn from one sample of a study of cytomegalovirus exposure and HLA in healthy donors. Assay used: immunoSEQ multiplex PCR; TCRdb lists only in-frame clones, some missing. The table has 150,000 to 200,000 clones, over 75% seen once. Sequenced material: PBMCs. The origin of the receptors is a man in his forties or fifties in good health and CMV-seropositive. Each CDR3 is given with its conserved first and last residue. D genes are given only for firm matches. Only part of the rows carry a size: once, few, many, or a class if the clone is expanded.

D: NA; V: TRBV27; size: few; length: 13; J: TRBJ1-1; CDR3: CATHSGLWTEAFF; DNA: TGTGCCACTCACAGCGGCCTGTGGACTGAAGCTTTCTTT
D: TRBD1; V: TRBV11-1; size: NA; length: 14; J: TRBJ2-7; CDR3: CASSDRDREYEQYF; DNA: TGTGCCAGCAGCGACCGGGACAGAGAATACGAGCAGTACTTC
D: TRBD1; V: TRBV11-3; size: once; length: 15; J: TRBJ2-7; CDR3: CASSFRRDSAYEQYF; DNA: TGTGCCAGCAGCTTTCGCCGGGACAGCGCCTACGAGCAGTACTTC
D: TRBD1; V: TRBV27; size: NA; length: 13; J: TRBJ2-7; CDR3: CASSQQTGNKQYF; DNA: TGTGCCAGCAGCCAACAGACAGGGAATAAGCAGTACTTC
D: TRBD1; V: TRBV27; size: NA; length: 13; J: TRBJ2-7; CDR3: CASRGTGKYEQYF; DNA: TGTGCCAGCAGGGGGACAGGGAAGTACGAGCAGTACTTC
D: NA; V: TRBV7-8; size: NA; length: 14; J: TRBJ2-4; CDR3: CASSPFLAKNIQYF; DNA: TGTGCCAGCAGCCCGTTCCTAGCCAAAAACATTCAGTACTTC
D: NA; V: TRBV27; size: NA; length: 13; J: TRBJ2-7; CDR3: CASSRTGSYEQYF; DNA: TGTGCCAGCAGCCGAACAGGGTCCTACGAGCAGTACTTC
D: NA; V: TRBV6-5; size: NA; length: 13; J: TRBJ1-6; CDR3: CASSYLSDSPLHF; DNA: TGTGCCAGCAGTTACTTGTCCGATTCACCCCTCCACTTT
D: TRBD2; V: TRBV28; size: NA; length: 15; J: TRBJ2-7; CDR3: CASSFAGGLSYEQYF; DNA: TGTGCCAGCAGTTTTGCGGGAGGTCTGTCCTACGAGCAGTACTTC
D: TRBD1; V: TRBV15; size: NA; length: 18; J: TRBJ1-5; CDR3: CATSRDDGTAYSNQPQHF; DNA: TGTGCCACCAGCAGAGATGATGGGACAGCTTATAGCAATCAGCCCCAGCATTTT
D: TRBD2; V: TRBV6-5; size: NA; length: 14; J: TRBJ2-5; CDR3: CASSPGPAGETQYF; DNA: TGTGCCAGCAGTCCGGGCCCAGCGGGGGAGACCCAGTACTTC
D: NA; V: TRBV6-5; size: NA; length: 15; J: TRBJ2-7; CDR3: CASTPGRPGAYEQYF; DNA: TGTGCCAGCACCCCCGGACGCCCGGGGGCCTACGAGCAGTACTTC
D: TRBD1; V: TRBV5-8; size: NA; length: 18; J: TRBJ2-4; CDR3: CASSPDRGGARAKNSQYF; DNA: TGTGCCAGCAGCCCAGACAGGGGAGGTGCGCGGGCCAAAAACAGTCAGTACTTC
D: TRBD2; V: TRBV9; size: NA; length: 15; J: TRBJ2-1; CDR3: CASSAGLAGYNQQFF; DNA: TGTGCCAGCAGCGCCGGACTAGCGGGTTACAATCAGCAGTTCTTC
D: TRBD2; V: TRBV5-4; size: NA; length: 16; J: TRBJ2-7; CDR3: CASSLYLAGGPYEQYF; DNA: TGTGCCAGCAGCTTGTATTTAGCGGGAGGGCCTTACGAGCAGTACTTC
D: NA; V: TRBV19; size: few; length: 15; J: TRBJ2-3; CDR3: CASRQQDTRPDTQYF; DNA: TGTGCCAGTAGGCAACAGGACACCCGCCCAGATACGCAGTATTTT
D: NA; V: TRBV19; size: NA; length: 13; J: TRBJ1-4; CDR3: CASSDARGEKLFF; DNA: TGTGCCAGTAGCGATGCCCGGGGGGAAAAACTGTTTTTT
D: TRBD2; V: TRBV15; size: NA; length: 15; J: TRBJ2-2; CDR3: CATSRGLAGAGELFF; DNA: TGTGCCACCAGCAGAGGACTAGCGGGAGCCGGGGAGCTGTTTTTT
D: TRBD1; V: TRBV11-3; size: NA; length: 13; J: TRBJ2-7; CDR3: CASSADRGYEQYF; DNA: TGTGCCAGCAGCGCGGACAGGGGCTACGAGCAGTACTTC
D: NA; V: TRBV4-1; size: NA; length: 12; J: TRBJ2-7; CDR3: CASSQLEGEQYF; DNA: TGCGCCAGCAGCCAATTGGAGGGAGAGCAGTACTTC
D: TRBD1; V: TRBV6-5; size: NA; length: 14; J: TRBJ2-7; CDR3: CASRTTGSSYEQYF; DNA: TGTGCCAGCAGAACGACAGGGTCGTCCTACGAGCAGTACTTC
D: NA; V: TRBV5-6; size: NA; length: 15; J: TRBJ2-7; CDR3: CASSSRRTSSYEQYF; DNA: TGTGCCAGCAGCTCCCGAAGGACAAGCTCCTACGAGCAGTACTTC
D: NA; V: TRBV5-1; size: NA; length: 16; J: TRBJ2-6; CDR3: CASNPWTPSGANGLTF; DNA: TGCGCCAGCAACCCCTGGACGCCCTCTGGGGCCAACGGCCTGACTTTC
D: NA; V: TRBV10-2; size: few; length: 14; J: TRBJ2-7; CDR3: CASIGGRGSYEQYF; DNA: TGCGCCAGCATCGGGGGAAGGGGCTCCTACGAGCAGTACTTC
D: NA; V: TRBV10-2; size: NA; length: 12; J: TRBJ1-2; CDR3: CASSTGRVSYTF; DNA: TGCGCCAGCAGCACGGGCAGGGTCAGCTACACCTTC
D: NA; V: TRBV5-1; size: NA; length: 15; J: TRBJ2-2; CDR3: CASSPDRSNTGELFF; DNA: TGCGCCAGCAGCCCCGACAGGTCGAACACCGGGGAGCTGTTTTTT
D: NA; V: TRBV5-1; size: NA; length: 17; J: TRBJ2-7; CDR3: CASSLGGREPLAYEQYF; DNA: TGCGCCAGCAGCTTGGGAGGGCGAGAGCCCCTCGCCTACGAGCAGTACTTC
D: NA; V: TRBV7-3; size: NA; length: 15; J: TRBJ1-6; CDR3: CASSLNRQGGSPLHF; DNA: TGTGCCAGCAGCTTAAACAGGCAGGGTGGCTCACCCCTCCACTTT
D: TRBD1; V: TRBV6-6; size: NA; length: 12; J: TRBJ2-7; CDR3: CATATGTYEQYF; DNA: TGTGCCACCGCGACAGGGACCTACGAGCAGTACTTC
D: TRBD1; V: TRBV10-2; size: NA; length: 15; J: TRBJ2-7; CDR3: CASLGGEQGTYEQYF; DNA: TGCGCCAGCTTAGGGGGTGAACAGGGGACCTACGAGCAGTACTTC
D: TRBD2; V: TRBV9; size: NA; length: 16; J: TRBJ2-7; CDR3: CASSVGVAGGQHEQYF; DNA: TGTGCCAGCAGCGTAGGAGTAGCGGGAGGACAACACGAGCAGTACTTC
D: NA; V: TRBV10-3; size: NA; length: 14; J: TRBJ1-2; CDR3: CAIRAGAGDYGYTF; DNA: TGTGCCATCAGGGCAGGTGCCGGGGACTATGGCTACACCTTC